This T cell receptor (beta chain) was captured in a study of T cell changes during pregnancy in multiple sclerosis (dated by TCRdb to between 2017 and 2020). For the study in its entirety: In women with multiple sclerosis, the researchers looked at how the T cell repertoire shifted as pregnancy progressed.

Libraries were prepared through the immunoSEQ multiplex PCR assay. TCRdb holds this immuneACCESS table with in-frame rearrangements only. Some clones are missing; in checked studies, unresolved V genes explain under half, and the rest has no known cause. This sample is represented by about 47,000 clones; 80% to 95% of them were singletons. The ten largest clonotypes hold 0.95% to 1% of the sample. As regards this clone: The target of this receptor is not known. No base qualities exist here, and no much larger clone lies one base off it.

The CDR3 spans 12 residues, from the cysteine through the phenylalanine. The sequence is cut down to CDR3 DNA, 36 bases in frame from base 1. V is pruned by 7 bases and J by 1 base, leaving 2 bases of the junction without a gene match. Looking up the germline V gene yields CDR1 SQVTM and CDR2 ANQGSEA. Sample: peripheral blood, taken after pregnancy. The chain was built from TRBV29-1 and TRBJ1-1, and TRBD1 matches 8 of the central bases. This TCR came from a female donor with multiple sclerosis, enrolled in a pregnancy study. The DNA sequence reads TGCAGCGCCGGGACAGGGAACACTGAAGCTTTCTTT. Its protein reads: CSAGTGNTEAFF.